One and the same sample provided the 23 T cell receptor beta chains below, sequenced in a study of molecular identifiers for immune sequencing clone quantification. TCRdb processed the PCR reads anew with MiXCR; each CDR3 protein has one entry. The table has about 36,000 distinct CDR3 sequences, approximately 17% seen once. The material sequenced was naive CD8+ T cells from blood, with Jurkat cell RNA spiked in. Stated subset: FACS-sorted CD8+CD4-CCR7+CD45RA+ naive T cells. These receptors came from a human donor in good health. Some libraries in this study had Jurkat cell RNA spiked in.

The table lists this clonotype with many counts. The CDR3 region is CSASGGAGGSYGYTF. CDR3 nucleotides: TGCAGTGCTAGCGGAGGAGCCGGGGGCTCCTATGGCTACACCTTC. The chain carries TRBV20-1 and TRBJ1-2, with a possible D match to TRBD1 (6 bases). There are 15 residues in the CDR3. V shed 3 bases and J shed 4 bases, with 18 bases lying between them. The germline V gene has CDR1 DFQATT and CDR2 SNEGSKA (reference sequence).

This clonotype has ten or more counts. This chain's CDR3 is CASSVEVTIDPREQYF. CDR3 nucleotide sequence: TGTGCCAGCAGCGTAGAGGTGACTATCGACCCTAGGGAGCAGTACTTC. This chain connects TRBV9 to TRBJ2-7; perhaps TRBD2 as D (5 bases). The V gene's germline CDR1 is SGDLS and CDR2 YYNGEE. Trimming shortened V by 0 bases and J by 7 bases, and 20 bases separated the two germline ends. This CDR3 is built from 16 residues.

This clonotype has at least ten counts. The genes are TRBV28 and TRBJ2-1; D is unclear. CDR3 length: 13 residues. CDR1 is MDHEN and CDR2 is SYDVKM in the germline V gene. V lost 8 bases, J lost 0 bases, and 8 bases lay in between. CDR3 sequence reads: CASHAVSYNEQFF. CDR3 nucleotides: TGTGCCAGCCACGCCGTCTCCTACAATGAGCAGTTCTTC.

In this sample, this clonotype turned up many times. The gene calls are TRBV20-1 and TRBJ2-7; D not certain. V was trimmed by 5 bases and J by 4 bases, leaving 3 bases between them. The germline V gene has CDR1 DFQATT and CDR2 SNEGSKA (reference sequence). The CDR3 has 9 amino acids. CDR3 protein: CSASYEQYF. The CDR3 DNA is TGCAGTGCTTCATACGAGCAGTACTTC.

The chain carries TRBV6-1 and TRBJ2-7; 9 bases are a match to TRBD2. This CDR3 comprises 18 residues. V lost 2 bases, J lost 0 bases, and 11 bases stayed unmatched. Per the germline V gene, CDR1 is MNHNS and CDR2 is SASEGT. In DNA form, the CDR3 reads TGTGCCAGCAGTGAATGGATTACTAGCGGGCTTAGCTCCTACGAGCAGTACTTC. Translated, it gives CASSEWITSGLSSYEQYF.

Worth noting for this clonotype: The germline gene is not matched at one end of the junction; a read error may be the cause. CDR3 DNA: TGTGCCAGCAGTTCAGACAGGGGGGCCTACGAGCAGTGCTTC. Translated, it gives CASSSDRGAYEQCF. The gene calls are TRBV27 and TRBJ2-7; 9 nucleotides line up with TRBD1. The CDR3 spans 14 residues. Germline V lookup: CDR1 MNHEY, CDR2 SMNVEV (reference sequence).

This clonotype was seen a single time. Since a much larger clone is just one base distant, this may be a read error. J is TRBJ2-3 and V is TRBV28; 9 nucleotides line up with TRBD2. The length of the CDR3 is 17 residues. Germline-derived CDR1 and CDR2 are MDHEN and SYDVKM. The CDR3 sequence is CASGLEPSGKNRDTQYF. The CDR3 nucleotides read TGTGCCAGCGGTTTGGAGCCTAGCGGGAAAAACAGAGATACGCAGTATTTT.

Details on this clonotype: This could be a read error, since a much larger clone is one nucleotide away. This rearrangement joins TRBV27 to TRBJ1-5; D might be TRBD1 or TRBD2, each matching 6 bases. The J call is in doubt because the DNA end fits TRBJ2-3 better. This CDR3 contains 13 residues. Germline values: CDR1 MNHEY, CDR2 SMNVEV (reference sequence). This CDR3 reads CASSWGAHQPQYF. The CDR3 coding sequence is TGTGCCAGCAGTTGGGGGGCCCATCAGCCCCAGTATTTT.

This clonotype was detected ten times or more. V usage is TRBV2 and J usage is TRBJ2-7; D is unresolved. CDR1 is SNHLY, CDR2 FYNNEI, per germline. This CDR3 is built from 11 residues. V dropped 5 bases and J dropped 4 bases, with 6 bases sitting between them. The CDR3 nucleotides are TGTGCCAGCAGTACAGCGTACGAGCAGTACTTC. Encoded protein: CASSTAYEQYF.

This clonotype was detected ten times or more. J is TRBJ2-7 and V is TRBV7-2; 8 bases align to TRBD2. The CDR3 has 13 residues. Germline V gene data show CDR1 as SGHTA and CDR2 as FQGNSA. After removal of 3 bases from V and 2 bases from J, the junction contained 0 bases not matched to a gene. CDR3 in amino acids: CASSLGLAYEQYF. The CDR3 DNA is TGTGCCAGCAGCTTGGGACTAGCCTACGAGCAGTACTTC.

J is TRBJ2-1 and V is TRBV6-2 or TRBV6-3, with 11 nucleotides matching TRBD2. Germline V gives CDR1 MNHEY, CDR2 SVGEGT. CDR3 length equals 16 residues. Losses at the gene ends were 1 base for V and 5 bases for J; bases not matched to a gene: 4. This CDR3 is CASSYWGTSGNNEQFF. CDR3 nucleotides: TGTGCCAGCAGTTACTGGGGGACTAGCGGAAACAATGAGCAGTTCTTC.

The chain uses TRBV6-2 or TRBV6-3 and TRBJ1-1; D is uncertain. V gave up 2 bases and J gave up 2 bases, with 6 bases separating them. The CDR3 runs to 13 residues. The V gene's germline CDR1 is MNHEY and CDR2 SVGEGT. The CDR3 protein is CASSYNGNTEAFF. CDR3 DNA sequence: TGTGCCAGCAGTTACAACGGCAACACTGAAGCTTTCTTT.

CDR3 DNA: TGTGCCAGCAGCAAAGGGACAACTAGCAATCAGCCCCAGCATTTT. The encoded protein is CASSKGTTSNQPQHF. The chain has TRBV13 and TRBJ1-5, with D perhaps TRBD1 (6 bases). Germline CDR1 is PRHDT and CDR2 is FYEKMQ (reference sequence). CDR3 length: 15 residues. V was pared by 5 bases and J by 0 bases, with 11 bases between.

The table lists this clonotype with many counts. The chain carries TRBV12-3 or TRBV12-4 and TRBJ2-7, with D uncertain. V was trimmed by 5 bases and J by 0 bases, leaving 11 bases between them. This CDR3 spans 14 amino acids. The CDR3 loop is CASSAAGPSYEQYF. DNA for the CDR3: TGTGCCAGCAGTGCCGCCGGGCCCTCCTACGAGCAGTACTTC.

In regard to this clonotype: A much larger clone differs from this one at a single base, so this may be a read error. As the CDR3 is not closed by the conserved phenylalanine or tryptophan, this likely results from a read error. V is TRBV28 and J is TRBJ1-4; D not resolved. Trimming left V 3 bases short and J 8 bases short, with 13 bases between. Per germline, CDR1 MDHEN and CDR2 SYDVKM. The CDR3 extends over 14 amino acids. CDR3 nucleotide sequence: TGTGCCAGCAGTTTCGTCCCGGAGAGCGAAAAACTGTTTCTT. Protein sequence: CASSFVPESEKLFL.

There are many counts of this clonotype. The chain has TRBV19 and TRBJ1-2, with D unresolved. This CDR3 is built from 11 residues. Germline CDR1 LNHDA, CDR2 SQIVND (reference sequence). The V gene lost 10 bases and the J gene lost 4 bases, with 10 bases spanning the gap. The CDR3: CAIDGIYGYTF. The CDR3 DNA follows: TGTGCCATTGATGGAATCTATGGCTACACCTTC.

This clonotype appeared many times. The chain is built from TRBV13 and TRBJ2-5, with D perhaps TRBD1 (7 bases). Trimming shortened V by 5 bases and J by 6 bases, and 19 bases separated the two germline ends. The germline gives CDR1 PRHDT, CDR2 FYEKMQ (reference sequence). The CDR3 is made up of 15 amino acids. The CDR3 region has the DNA TGTGCCAGCAGCAAACAACAGGGGACTTGGAAGACCCAGTACTTC. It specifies CASSKQQGTWKTQYF.

The CDR3 protein is CASSVAGSNYGYTF. CDR3 in DNA: TGTGCCAGCAGCGTAGCCGGCAGTAACTATGGCTACACCTTC. The V gene is TRBV9, the J gene TRBJ1-2; D is unclear. In germline, CDR1 is SGDLS, CDR2 YYNGEE. This CDR3 region has 14 residues. Trimming removed 0 bases at V and 1 base at J, with 7 bases between.

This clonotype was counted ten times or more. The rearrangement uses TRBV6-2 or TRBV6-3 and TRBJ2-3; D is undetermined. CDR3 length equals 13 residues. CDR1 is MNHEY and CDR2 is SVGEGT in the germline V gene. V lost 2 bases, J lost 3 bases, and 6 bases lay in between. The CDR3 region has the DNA TGTGCCAGCAGTTACCCGTGGACAGATACGCAGTATTTT. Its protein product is CASSYPWTDTQYF.

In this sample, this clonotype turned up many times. CDR3 sequence: CASSRGAGNTIYF. The CDR3 DNA follows: TGTGCCAGCAGTCGGGGGGCCGGAAACACCATATATTTT. The chain links TRBV12-3 or TRBV12-4 to TRBJ1-3; possibly TRBD1 for D (6 bases). Trimming took off 5 bases at V and 4 bases at J, with 9 bases between the two ends. This CDR3 is 13 amino acids long.

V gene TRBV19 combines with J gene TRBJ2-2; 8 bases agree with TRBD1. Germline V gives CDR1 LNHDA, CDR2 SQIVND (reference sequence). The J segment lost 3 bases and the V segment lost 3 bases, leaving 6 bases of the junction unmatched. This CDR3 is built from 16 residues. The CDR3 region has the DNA TGTGCCAGTAGTATCTCAGGGGGCTCAGACACCGGGGAGCTGTTTTTT. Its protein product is CASSISGGSDTGELFF.

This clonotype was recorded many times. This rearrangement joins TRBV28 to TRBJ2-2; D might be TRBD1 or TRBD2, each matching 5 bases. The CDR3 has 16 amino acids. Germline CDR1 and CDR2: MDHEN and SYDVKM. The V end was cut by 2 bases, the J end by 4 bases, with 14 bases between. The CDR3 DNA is TGTGCCAGCAGTTTAAGAGGGACCGCGGGCACCGGGGAGCTGTTTTTT. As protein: CASSLRGTAGTGELFF.

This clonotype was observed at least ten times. The CDR3 DNA follows: TGCGCCAGCAGTCCGGGACAGGGACCTTATAGCAATCAGCCCCAGCATTTT. Encoded protein: CASSPGQGPYSNQPQHF. The chain recombines TRBV5-1 with TRBJ1-5, with 9 bases identical to TRBD1. The junction had 9 bases not matched to a gene; V was cut back by 5 bases and J by 0 bases. The CDR3 runs to 17 residues. Germline-derived CDR1 and CDR2 are SGHRS and YFSETQ.